This T cell receptor beta chain was identified during a study of T-cell reconstitution after alpha-beta-depleted transplantation in children. The CDR3 is 13 residues long. CDR1 and CDR2 (germline): MNHEY, SVGAGI. Between the trimmed V and J ends, which lost 4 bases and 6 bases, there was a span of 12 bases. A TCRbeta library incorporating unique molecular identifiers was prepared. TCRdb processed the PCR reads anew with MiXCR; each CDR3 protein has one entry. The data show about 260,000 distinct CDR3 sequences, with roughly 7.7% seen just once and about 6.4% held by the top ten. Ten or more counts support this clonotype. Its antigen is unidentified. Study-level results: Some patients' high day-60 TCRbeta diversity was traced to surviving recipient T cells and thymic progenitors. Expanded graft clones numbering several hundred reportedly gave rise to alpha-beta T cells about two months after transplant.

The specimen comprised PBMCs, mostly from graft donor cells, sampled 180 days after TCRalphabeta/CD19-depleted stem cell transplant. The chain recombines TRBV6-5 with TRBJ1-2, with TRBD1 as a possible D gene (5 bases). The sequence came from a male patient younger than 18 who had a stem cell transplant for acute lymphoblastic leukemia, so the T cells may come from the graft donor. CDR3 DNA: TGTGCCAGCAGTTCCCGGGACGGTCATGGCTACACCTTC. Residues: CASSSRDGHGYTF.